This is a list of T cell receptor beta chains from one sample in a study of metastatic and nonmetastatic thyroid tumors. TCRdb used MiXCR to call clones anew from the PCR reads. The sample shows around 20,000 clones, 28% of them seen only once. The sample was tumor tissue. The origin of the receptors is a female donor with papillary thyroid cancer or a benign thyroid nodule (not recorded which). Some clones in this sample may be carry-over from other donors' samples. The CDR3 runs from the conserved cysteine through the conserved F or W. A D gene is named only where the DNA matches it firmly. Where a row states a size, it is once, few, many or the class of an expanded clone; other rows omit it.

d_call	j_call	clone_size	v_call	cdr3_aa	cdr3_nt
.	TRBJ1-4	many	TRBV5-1	CASSLGGNEKLFF	TGCGCCAGCAGCTTGGGAGGGAATGAAAAACTGTTTTTT
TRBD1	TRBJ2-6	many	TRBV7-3	CASSLIPRPGQSSGANVLTF	TGTGCCAGCAGCTTAATTCCGAGGCCGGGACAGAGCTCTGGGGCCAACGTCCTGACTTTC
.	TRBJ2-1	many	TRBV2	CASSGSGGVSYNEQFF	TGTGCCAGCAGTGGGTCGGGCGGGGTCTCCTACAATGAGCAGTTCTTC
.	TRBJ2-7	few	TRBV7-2	CASSLAPGSGREQYF	TGTGCCAGCAGCTTAGCCCCCGGGTCAGGGCGCGAGCAGTACTTC
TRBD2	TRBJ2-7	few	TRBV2	CASSSSGNYPYEQYF	TGTGCCAGCAGTTCTAGCGGGAACTATCCCTACGAGCAGTACTTC
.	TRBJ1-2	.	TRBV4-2	CASSQGTANTF	TGTGCCAGCAGCCAAGGGACAGCTAACACCTTC
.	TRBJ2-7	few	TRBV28	CASSPARGRYEQYF	TGTGCCAGCAGTCCAGCCAGGGGTCGGTACGAGCAGTACTTC
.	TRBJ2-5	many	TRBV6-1	CASSPLGGPQETQYF	TGTGCCAGCAGTCCGCTTGGGGGCCCTCAAGAGACCCAGTACTTC
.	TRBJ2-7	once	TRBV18	CASSPQDSYEQYF	TGTGCCAGCTCACCACAGGACTCCTACGAGCAGTACTTC
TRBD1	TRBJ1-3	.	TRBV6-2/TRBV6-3	CASSYFLDRGSRNTIYF	TGTGCCAGCAGTTACTTTCTGGACAGGGGAAGTCGAAACACCATATATTTT
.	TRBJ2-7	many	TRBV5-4	CARDSRDPSYEQYF	TGTGCCAGAGATTCGAGGGACCCTTCCTACGAGCAGTACTTC
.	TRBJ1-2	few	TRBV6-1	CASSEAENYGYTF	TGTGCCAGCAGTGAAGCAGAAAACTATGGCTACACCTTC
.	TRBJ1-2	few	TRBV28	CASMGRAYGYTF	TGTGCCAGCATGGGGCGAGCTTATGGCTACACCTTC
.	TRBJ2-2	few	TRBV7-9	CASSLYTGELFF	TGTGCCAGCAGCTTGTACACCGGGGAGCTGTTTTTT
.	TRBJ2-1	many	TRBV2	CASSGTDRGFF	TGTGCCAGCAGCGGGACTGACCGGGGGTTCTTC
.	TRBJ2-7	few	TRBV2	CASSGGRIYERYF	TGTGCCAGCAGTGGAGGGCGGATCTACGAGCGGTACTTC
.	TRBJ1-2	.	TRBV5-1	CASSLAGDETNYGYTF	TGCGCCAGCAGCTTGGCGGGGGACGAGACTAACTATGGCTACACCTTC
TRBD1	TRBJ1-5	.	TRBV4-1	CASSQDPGQGRIQPQHF	TGCGCCAGCAGCCAAGACCCGGGACAGGGGCGGATCCAGCCCCAGCATTTT
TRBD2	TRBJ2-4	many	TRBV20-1	CSARDLRTSGRAKNIQYF	TGCAGTGCTAGAGATCTAAGGACTAGCGGGAGAGCCAAAAACATTCAGTACTTC
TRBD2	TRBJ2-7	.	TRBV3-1	CASSQGTSGSREQYF	TGTGCCAGCAGCCAAGGGACTAGCGGGAGTAGGGAGCAGTACTTC
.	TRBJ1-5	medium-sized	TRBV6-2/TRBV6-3	CASSYGTRPQHF	TGTGCCAGCAGTTACGGAACAAGGCCCCAGCATTTT
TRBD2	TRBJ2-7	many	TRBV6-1	CASNRGTSGTYEQYF	TGTGCCAGCAATCGGGGGACTAGCGGGACCTACGAGCAGTACTTC
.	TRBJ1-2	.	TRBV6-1	CAIQRNFYGYTF	TGTGCCATACAGCGTAACTTCTATGGCTACACCTTC
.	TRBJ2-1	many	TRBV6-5	CASSYSGRNEQFF	TGTGCCAGCAGTTACTCGGGGCGCAATGAGCAGTTCTTC
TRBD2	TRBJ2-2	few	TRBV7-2	CASNPGVSGIGELFF	TGTGCCAGCAACCCCGGCGTTAGCGGGATCGGGGAGCTGTTTTTT
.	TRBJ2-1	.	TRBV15	CATSRRDGRDEQFF	TGTGCCACCAGCCGCCGGGACGGCCGGGATGAGCAGTTCTTC
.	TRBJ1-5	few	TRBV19	CASSMMGGNQPQHF	TGTGCCAGTAGTATGATGGGCGGCAATCAGCCCCAGCATTTT
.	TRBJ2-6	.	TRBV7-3	CASSPARAGAGANVLTF	TGTGCCAGCAGCCCCGCCCGGGCAGGGGCAGGGGCCAACGTCCTGACTTTC
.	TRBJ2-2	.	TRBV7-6	CASSLEGGAVNTGELFF	TGTGCCAGCAGCTTAGAAGGTGGGGCTGTAAACACCGGGGAGCTGTTTTTT
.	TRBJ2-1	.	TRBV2	CASFLGGLNEQSF	TGCGCCAGTTTCCTAGGAGGGTTGAATGAGCAGTCCTTC
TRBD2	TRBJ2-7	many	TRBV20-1	CSAGLAGDSYEQYF	TGCAGTGCTGGACTAGCGGGGGACTCCTACGAGCAGTACTTC
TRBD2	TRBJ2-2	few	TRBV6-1	CASSLAGGNTGELFF	TGTGCCAGCAGTCTAGCGGGGGGGAACACCGGGGAGCTGTTTTTT